Sequencing of this T cell receptor (beta chain) was carried out in a study of CXCR3-negative and CXCR3-positive naive CD8 T cells (dated by TCRdb to about 2019). General notes on the study: In total, some 140 million TRB reads were obtained, which works out to roughly 1.5 +/- 0.3 million reads per library. The diversity and physicochemical repertoire analyses included some 11 donors pooled from two independent experiments. The TRBV-TRBJ cluster analysis covered naive subsets from a handful of donors and memory cells from 3 donors. Overall results and qualifications from the work: Within the same donor, TRBV-TRBJ usage looked similar between naive CXCR3-negative and CXCR3-positive cells, but memory cells had distinct patterns. Because surface CD5, which is linked to self-reactivity in mice, was comparable between the naive subsets, TCR interaction strength was also inferred from the physicochemical properties of TRB CDR3s. Comparably high repertoire diversity was found in both naive subsets, whereas much lower repertoire diversity was found in memory CD8+ T cells. Freshly isolated PBMCs were used for most assays because CXCR3 expression went down partially after cryopreservation.

For each CD8+ T cell subset, flow sorting was done in triplicate, and a few hundred thousand cells per subset went directly into RLT lysis buffer. Peripheral blood mononuclear cells were isolated from buffy coats using standard density gradient centrifugation. An RNeasy Mini Kit was used to extract total RNA from the sorted cells. In regard to this clonotype: The target of this receptor is not known.

CDR1 and CDR2 are read off the germline V gene as SQVTM and ANQGSEA. There are 13 amino acids in the CDR3, from cysteine to phenylalanine inclusive. No DNA has been recorded. Sequencing was carried out with a NextSeq 550. The Human TCR Profiling Kit (MiLaboratory) was used to make UMI-labeled 5' RACE TRB cDNA libraries. The full amount of extracted RNA was used for cDNA synthesis, and the full amount of resulting cDNA was used for PCR amplification. Libraries were prepared in parallel using an identical number of PCR cycles. On the authors' methods: MIGEC and MiXCR extracted about 50,000 +/- 10,000 unique UMI-labeled TRB cDNA molecules per library, requiring at least two reads per UMI. On average, each library contained 40,000 +/- 10,000 functional in-frame TRB CDR3 nucleotide clonotypes without stop codons. After downsampling to 5000 UMI-labeled TRB molecules per sample, diversity metrics, including normalized Shannon-Wiener and Chao1, were computed in VDJtools. For the central five CDR3 residues, VDJtools calculated physicochemical properties weighted by clonotype size, namely interaction energy, strength, volume and Kidera factor 4. TCRdb reprocessed the reads, so every CDR3 protein sequence counts as one entry and DNA is not shown. The authors' filters were not applied to this entry. The record for this sample contains tens of thousands of distinct CDR3 sequences. The ten biggest clones cover 20% to 25% of the sample.

The TCR was taken from a human donor in good health. Some clones in this sample may be carry-over from other donors' samples. Rearrangement joined TRBV29-1 to TRBJ2-2; TCRdb proposes TRBD2, but this gene call is untestable without DNA. The sample consisted of memory CD8+ T cells from blood. The sample's cell subset or site label, decoded: conventional CD8+ memory T cells (TMEM), sorted as controls. CDR3 loop: CSVENGPKEELFF.